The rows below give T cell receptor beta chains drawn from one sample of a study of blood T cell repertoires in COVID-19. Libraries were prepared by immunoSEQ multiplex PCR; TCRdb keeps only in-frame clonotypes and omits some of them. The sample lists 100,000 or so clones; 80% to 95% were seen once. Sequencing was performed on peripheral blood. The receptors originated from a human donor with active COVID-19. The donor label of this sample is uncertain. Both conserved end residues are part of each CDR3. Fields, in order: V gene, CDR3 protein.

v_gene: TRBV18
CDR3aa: CASSPITGPPYEQYF

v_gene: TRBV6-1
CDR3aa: CASSEAGGASTDTQYF

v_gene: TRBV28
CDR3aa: CASFVGQGEQFF

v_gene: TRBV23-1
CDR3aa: CASSLISPRRGGTYEQYF

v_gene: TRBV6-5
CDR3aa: CASRSGTGWNTEAFF

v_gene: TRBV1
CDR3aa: CTSSKGGGPTDTQYF

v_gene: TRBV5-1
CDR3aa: CASSLKDSMNTEAFF

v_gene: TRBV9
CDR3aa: CASSVGGGATEAFF

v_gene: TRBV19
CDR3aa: CASSTSRDRGRDYGYTF

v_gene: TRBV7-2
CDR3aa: CASSIMAGGRDSNNYGYTF

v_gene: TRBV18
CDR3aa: CASSPPRTGLSNYGYTF

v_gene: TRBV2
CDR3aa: CASTRQANSPLHF

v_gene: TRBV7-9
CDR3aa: CASIREGATNEKLFF

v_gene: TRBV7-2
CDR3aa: CASSTQSSGGQETQYF

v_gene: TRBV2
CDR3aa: CASNFPGASGDEQFF

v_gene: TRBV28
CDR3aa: CASSSGGTGNEQYF

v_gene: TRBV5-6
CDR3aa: CASASQGQGPEAFF

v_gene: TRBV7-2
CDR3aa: CASSLARRGEQYF

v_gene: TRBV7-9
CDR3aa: CASSPEVRTGEYLRGYTF

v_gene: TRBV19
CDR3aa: CASSRADNSYEQYF

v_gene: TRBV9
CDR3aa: CASSGSGGLYSTDTQYF

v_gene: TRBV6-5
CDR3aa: CASTTGFQETQYF

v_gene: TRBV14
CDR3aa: CASSQGDRQSPLHF

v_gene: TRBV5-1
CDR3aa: CASSLAPHQTELYGYTF

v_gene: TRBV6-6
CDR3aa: CASSYSVGTGGGEQYF

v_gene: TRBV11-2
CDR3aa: CASSLRTGAQPQHF

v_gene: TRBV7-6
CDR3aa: CASSLASDSPYEQYF

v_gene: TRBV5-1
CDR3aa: CASRALAGKEETQYF

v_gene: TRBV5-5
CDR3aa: CASSLAPQGYGYTF

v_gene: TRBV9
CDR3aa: CASSDGLAGGIYEQYF

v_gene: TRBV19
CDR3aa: CASSIGGTGRAYNEQFF

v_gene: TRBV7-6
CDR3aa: CASSSRDRLENSNQPQHF

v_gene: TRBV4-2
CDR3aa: CASSQGEAYEQYF

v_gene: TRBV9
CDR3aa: CASSVAGGRQYF

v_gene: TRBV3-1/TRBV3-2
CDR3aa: CASSQVSSGRDTQYF

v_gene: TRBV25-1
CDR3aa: CASSKLAGDYTGELFF

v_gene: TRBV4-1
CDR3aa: CASSQMEGRAEAFF

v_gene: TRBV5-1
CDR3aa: CASSLVSGERTEAFF

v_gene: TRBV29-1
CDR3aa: CSVEDSGLGVYNEQFF

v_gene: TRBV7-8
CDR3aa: CASSPTAGGEVGDTQYF

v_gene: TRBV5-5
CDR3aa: CASSSTSGGLPYNEQFF

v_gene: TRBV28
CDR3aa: CASSTLRREEETQYF

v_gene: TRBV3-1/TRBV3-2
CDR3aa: CASSPGVAGARMSTDTQYF

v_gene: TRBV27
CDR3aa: CASSFLRESSYEQYF

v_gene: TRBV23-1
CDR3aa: CASSQSLAGGLSGDEQYF

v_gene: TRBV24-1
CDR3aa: CATSTGGSHEKLFF

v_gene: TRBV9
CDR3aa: CASSARLGAGGRQETQYF

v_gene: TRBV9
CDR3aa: CASSVEGAYNEQFF

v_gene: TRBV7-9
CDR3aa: CASSLDRVEQYF

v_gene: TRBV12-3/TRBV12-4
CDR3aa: CASSLLRETQYF